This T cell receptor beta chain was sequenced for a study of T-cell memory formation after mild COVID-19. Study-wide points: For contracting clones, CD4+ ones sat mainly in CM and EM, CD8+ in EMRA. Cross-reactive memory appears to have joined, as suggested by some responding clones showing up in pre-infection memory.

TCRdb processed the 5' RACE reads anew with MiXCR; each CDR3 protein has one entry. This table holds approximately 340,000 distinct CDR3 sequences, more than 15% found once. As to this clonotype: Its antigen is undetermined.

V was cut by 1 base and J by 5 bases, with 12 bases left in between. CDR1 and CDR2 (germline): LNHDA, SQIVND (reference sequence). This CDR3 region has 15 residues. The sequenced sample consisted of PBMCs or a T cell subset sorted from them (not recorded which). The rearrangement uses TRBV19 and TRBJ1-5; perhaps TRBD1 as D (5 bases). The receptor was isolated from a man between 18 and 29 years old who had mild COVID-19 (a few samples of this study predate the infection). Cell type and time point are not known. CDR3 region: CASSIGGAGDQPQHF. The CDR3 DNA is TGTGCCAGTAGTATAGGAGGGGCGGGCGATCAGCCCCAGCATTTT.